This is a list of T cell receptor beta chains from one sample in a study of blood T cell repertoires in COVID-19. Sequenced by immunoSEQ multiplex PCR; TCRdb stores in-frame clones only, minus some. Among around 150,000 clones, approximately 90% were seen once, and the ten largest hold 3.5% to 5%. The sequenced sample consisted of peripheral blood. These receptors came from a woman aged 55 to 70 with active or convalescent COVID-19. Each CDR3 is given with its conserved first and last residue. The D gene is left open where the match is weak.

>NA|TRBV24-1|15|TRBJ2-3
CATSGGGGTTDTQYF
>TRBD1|TRBV7-2|13|TRBJ1-1
CASSPDRVSEAFF
>NA|TRBV5-1|14|TRBJ2-5
CASSLVGGQETQYF
>NA|TRBV12-3/TRBV12-4|12|TRBJ1-2
CASSRNSVGYTF
>NA|TRBV6-1|14|TRBJ1-1
CASSEMFGGTEAFF
>NA|TRBV5-3|16|TRBJ2-7
CARSPDTGESNYEQYF
>NA|TRBV2|14|TRBJ2-3
CASSEMSYTDTQYF
>NA|TRBV28|13|TRBJ1-2
CASSLGGGYGYTF
>TRBD1|TRBV18|13|TRBJ1-1
CASASGGDTEAFF
>NA|TRBV15|13|TRBJ2-1
CATRTTPVNEQFF
>TRBD1|TRBV7-2|13|TRBJ1-5
CASSSQGDQPQHF
>NA|TRBV3-1/TRBV3-2|15|TRBJ1-5
CASSQAPGGNQPQHF
>TRBD2|TRBV7-2|15|TRBJ2-4
CASSLDRTSKNIQYF
>NA|TRBV11-3|12|TRBJ2-4
CASSGDSDIQYF
>NA|TRBV6-1|18|TRBJ1-4
CASSDPAGDTSTNEKLFF
>TRBD2|TRBV7-2|16|TRBJ2-7
CASSLDGTSGAYEQYF
>TRBD1|TRBV7-9|14|TRBJ1-2
CASSFTGGNYGYTF
>NA|TRBV5-1|14|TRBJ2-5
CASSLGRGRETQYF
>TRBD1|TRBV9|15|TRBJ2-7
CASSTMGTASYEQYF
>TRBD1|TRBV3-1/TRBV3-2|14|TRBJ1-5
CASSHDRGNQPQHF
>NA|TRBV23-1|14|TRBJ2-1
CASIPGEGYNEQFF
>NA|TRBV7-2|15|TRBJ1-6
CASSLIGLTNSPLHF